Presented here are 12 T cell receptor beta chains from one specimen sequenced in a study of PD-1 blockade in classical Hodgkin lymphoma. Method: immunoSEQ multiplex PCR; TCRdb's copy keeps in-frame clones and lacks some. Of approximately 25,000 clones in the sample, 55% to 85% were seen once. Time point: cycle 4 day 1 (C4D1), after more than five weeks of nivolumab. Each and every patient relapsed after autologous stem cell transplantation, and patients got differing brentuximab vedotin exposure. This material consisted of peripheral blood mononuclear cells (PBMCs), taken before the fourth cycle of nivolumab. Every receptor here comes from a human donor with classical Hodgkin lymphoma.

The chain is built from TRBV5-1 and TRBJ2-3; D unclear. CDR3 length equals 13 residues. Per germline, CDR1 SGHRS and CDR2 YFSETQ. The ends were cut back, 0 bases at V and 2 bases at J, with 4 bases in the middle. The CDR3 sequence is CASSLDNTDTQYF. CDR3 bases: TGCGCCAGCAGCTTGGACAACACAGATACGCAGTATTTT.

This chain connects TRBV27 to TRBJ1-2, with D perhaps TRBD1 (5 bases). The V end was cut by 1 base, the J end by 7 bases, with 16 bases between. The CDR3 extends over 15 amino acids. Germline lookup yields CDR1 MNHEY and CDR2 SMNVEV (reference sequence). The CDR3: CASSLWPKADSGYTF. The CDR3 bases are TGTGCCAGCAGTTTATGGCCGAAGGCCGACAGTGGCTACACCTTC.

The chain recombines TRBV6-6 with TRBJ2-1, with 8 nucleotides matching TRBD2. The germline V gene encodes CDR1 MNHNY and CDR2 SVGAGI (reference sequence). This CDR3 is built from 12 residues. The V segment lost 6 bases and the J segment 9 bases; nucleotides outside the gene matches: 4. CDR3 coding DNA: TGTGCCAGCAGCCCCGGGAGGGGTGAGCAGTTCTTC. This encodes CASSPGRGEQFF.

This rearrangement joins TRBV7-2 to TRBJ2-3; D is unclear. CDR1 and CDR2 from the germline V gene are SGHTA and FQGNSA. CDR3 length equals 14 residues. V lost 4 bases and J lost 0, with 8 bases in between. For the CDR3, the DNA is TGTGCCAGCAGCTCGCTCATAAGCACAGATACGCAGTATTTT. This translates into CASSSLISTDTQYF. The full variable domain, its missing parts supplied by reference TRBV7-2 and TRBJ2-3, is GAGVSQSPSNKVTEKGKDVELRCDPISGHTALYWYRQSLGQGLEFLIYFQGNSAPDKSGLPSDRFSAERTGGSVSTLTIQRTQQEDSAVYLCASSSLISTDTQYFGPGTRLTVL.

The CDR3, as DNA: TGTGCCAGCAGCTCGGGGGGAAACTACGAGCAGTACTTC. This encodes CASSSGGNYEQYF. The rearrangement uses TRBV11-2 and TRBJ2-7, with 7 bases identical to TRBD2. With 4 bases clipped from V and 3 bases from J, the junction kept 3 bases outside the gene matches. From germline, CDR1 is SGHAT and CDR2 FQNNGV. The CDR3 contains 13 residues.

The rearrangement links TRBV21-1 to TRBJ2-1; whether TRBD2, the table's D call, matches the DNA was not checked. TRBV21-1 is a documented pseudogene. The CDR3 has 22 residues. The CDR3 spells CASSKALGGRTTPSGAYNEQFF. CDR3 nucleotides: TGTGCCAGCAGCAAAGCGCTTGGAGGGCGGACTACACCCAGCGGGGCCTACAATGAGCAGTTCTTC.

This sequence joins TRBV2 and TRBJ1-2, with a tentative D call TRBD1 (5 bases). Germline V lookup: CDR1 SNHLY, CDR2 FYNNEI. The CDR3 is 14 residues long. V lost 0 bases, J lost 4 bases, and 9 bases lay in between. CDR3 residues: CASSEARGGYGYTF. In DNA form, the CDR3 reads TGTGCCAGCAGTGAAGCGCGGGGCGGCTATGGCTACACCTTC.

The genes are TRBV19 and TRBJ2-7; 9 bases align to TRBD2. CDR1 LNHDA and CDR2 SQIVND come from the germline V gene (reference sequence). V was pared by 3 bases and J by 6 bases, with 6 bases of the junction left unmatched. The CDR3 extends over 14 amino acids. CDR3: CASSIRTSESEQYF. The DNA of the CDR3 is TGTGCCAGTAGTATTCGGACTAGCGAAAGCGAGCAGTACTTC.

The V call is TRBV28, the J call TRBJ1-2, with a tentative D call TRBD1 (5 bases). The CDR3 is 15 residues long. Germline V CDR1 and CDR2: MDHEN, SYDVKM. Trimming took 2 bases from V and 1 from J, leaving 11 bases between them. The CDR3, as DNA: TGTGCCAGCAGTTTAGGAGGGGTAAATAACTATGGCTACACCTTC. Translated: CASSLGGVNNYGYTF.

The chain couples TRBV7-3 to TRBJ2-1; D is possibly TRBD2 (5 bases). Trimming cost V 0 bases and J 3 bases, with 6 bases left between them. Germline values: CDR1 SGHTA, CDR2 FQGTGA. The CDR3 is made up of 14 amino acids. This CDR3 reads CASSLTSDYNEQFF. CDR3 DNA: TGTGCCAGCAGCTTAACTAGCGACTACAATGAGCAGTTCTTC.

The V call is TRBV29-1, the J call TRBJ2-3, with 7 bases matching TRBD2. Germline assignment: CDR1 SQVTM and CDR2 ANQGSEA. V lost 6 bases, J lost 0 bases, and 6 bases stayed unmatched. This CDR3 is 14 amino acids long. The chain's CDR3 is CSVGGSLSTDTQYF. The DNA of the CDR3 is TGCAGCGTCGGCGGGAGCCTTAGCACAGATACGCAGTATTTT.

The chain has TRBV19 and TRBJ1-1; 8 bases are shared with TRBD1. CDR3 length: 14 residues. V was clipped by 5 bases and J by 6 bases; unmatched bases: 8. Germline-derived CDR1 and CDR2 are LNHDA and SQIVND (reference sequence). CDR3 sequence (DNA): TGTGCCAGTAGTTTGTACAGGGGGTCCCCTGAAGCTTTCTTT. Amino acids: CASSLYRGSPEAFF.